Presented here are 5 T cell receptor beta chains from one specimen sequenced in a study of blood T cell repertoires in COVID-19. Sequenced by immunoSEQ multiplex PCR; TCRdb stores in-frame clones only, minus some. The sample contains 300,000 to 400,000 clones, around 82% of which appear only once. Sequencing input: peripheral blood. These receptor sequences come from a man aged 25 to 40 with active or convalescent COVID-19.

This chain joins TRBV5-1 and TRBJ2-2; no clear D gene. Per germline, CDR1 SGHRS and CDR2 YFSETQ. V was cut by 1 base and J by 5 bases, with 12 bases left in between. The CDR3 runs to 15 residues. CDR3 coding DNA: TGCGCCAGCAGCTTGCGTCTAGACGGGACCGGGGAGCTGTTTTTT. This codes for CASSLRLDGTGELFF.

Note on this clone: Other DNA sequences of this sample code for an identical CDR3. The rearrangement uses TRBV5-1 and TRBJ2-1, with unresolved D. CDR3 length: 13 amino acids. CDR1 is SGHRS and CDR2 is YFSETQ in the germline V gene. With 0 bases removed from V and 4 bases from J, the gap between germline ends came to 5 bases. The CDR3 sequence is CASSLGGYNEQFF. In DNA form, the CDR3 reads TGCGCCAGCAGCTTGGGAGGATACAATGAGCAGTTCTTC.

Written as DNA, the CDR3 is TGTGCCAGCAGCCAAGCGCGCGGGAGGGGCGAGCAGTACTTC. This encodes CASSQARGRGEQYF. This chain uses TRBV3-1 (or the pseudogene TRBV3-2) with TRBJ2-7, with 9 bases identical to TRBD2. Germline V gives CDR1 LGHDT, CDR2 YNNKEL (reference sequence). The V gene end was trimmed by 1 base and the J gene end by 6 bases; junction bases not matched to a gene: 4. The CDR3 is 14 residues long.

The CDR3 loop is CASSTHRGLTGELFF. As DNA, the CDR3 is TGTGCCAGCAGCACACACAGGGGATTGACCGGGGAGCTGTTTTTT. The rearrangement links TRBV7-9 to TRBJ2-2; the match to TRBD1 covers 7 bases. This CDR3 is 15 amino acids long. Germline V CDR1 and CDR2: SEHNR, FQNEAQ (reference sequence). The trim removed 5 bases at V and 5 bases at J, leaving 8 bases unmatched. The whole variable domain, remainder taken from reference TRBV7-9 and TRBJ2-2, is DTGVSQNPRHKITKRGQNVTFRCDPISEHNRLYWYRQTLGQGPEFLTYFQNEAQLEKSRLLSDRFSAERPKGSFSTLEIQRTEQGDSAMYLCASSTHRGLTGELFFGEGSRLTVL.

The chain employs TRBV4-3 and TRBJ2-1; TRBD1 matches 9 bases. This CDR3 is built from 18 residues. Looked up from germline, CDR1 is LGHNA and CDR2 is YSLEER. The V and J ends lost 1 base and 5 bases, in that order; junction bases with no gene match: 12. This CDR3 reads CASSQAPAGTGLNNEQFF. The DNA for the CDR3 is TGCGCCAGCAGCCAAGCCCCTGCCGGGACAGGGCTGAACAATGAGCAGTTCTTC.